This is a list of T cell receptor beta chains from one sample in a study of blood T cell repertoires in COVID-19. Sequenced by immunoSEQ multiplex PCR; TCRdb stores in-frame clones only, minus some. This sample yields under 200,000 clones, of which approximately 80% are seen a single time; over 1.5% belongs to the top ten. Specimen: peripheral blood. The receptors stem from a human donor in a cohort sampled during active COVID-19. Both conserved end residues are part of each CDR3. Fields, in order: D gene, J gene, V gene, CDR3 protein. A D gene is named only where the DNA matches it firmly.

TRBD1	TRBJ1-2	TRBV7-2	CASSLWGTGDRYGYTF
NA	TRBJ1-1	TRBV7-9	CASSEEGRSPVEAFF
TRBD1	TRBJ1-6	TRBV5-1	CASSSRQGESPLHF
NA	TRBJ2-7	TRBV28	CASLGTVTYEQYF
TRBD1	TRBJ1-5	TRBV13	CASSLWGQGRNQPQHF
TRBD1	TRBJ1-2	TRBV27	CASSSSGTGGGYTF
TRBD1	TRBJ1-5	TRBV18	CASSPRTGGGGQPQHF
TRBD1	TRBJ2-3	TRBV7-2	CASSLTGGSNRATDTQYF
NA	TRBJ1-2	TRBV7-2	CASSLGAGDGYTF
TRBD1	TRBJ2-7	TRBV15	CATSIEQGVYEQYF
NA	TRBJ2-1	TRBV19	CASSSREYNEQFF
NA	TRBJ1-2	TRBV29-1	CSARENGYTF
NA	TRBJ2-5	TRBV7-9	CASTPAGEQETQYF
NA	TRBJ1-5	TRBV19	CASSMWGAGNQPQHF
NA	TRBJ2-7	TRBV5-4	CASSSGGLSSYEQYF
NA	TRBJ1-6	TRBV7-3	CASSLLGAENSPLHF
NA	TRBJ2-2	TRBV21-1	CARRARENTGELFF
NA	TRBJ1-2	TRBV10-3	CATDKSRGQGDYGYTF
TRBD1	TRBJ2-7	TRBV7-2	CAIRQGASYEQYF
TRBD2	TRBJ2-7	TRBV3-1/TRBV3-2	CASSRVAGGRQYF
TRBD2	TRBJ2-1	TRBV24-1	CATSDPTSGLGNEQFF
NA	TRBJ1-1	TRBV7-9	CASSSGSRSTEAFF
TRBD2	TRBJ2-5	TRBV18	CASSPGGGLQETQYF
TRBD2	TRBJ2-1	TRBV9	CASSKLAGFNEQFF
TRBD1	TRBJ2-7	TRBV6-6	CASSRPGQGTYEQYF
NA	TRBJ2-1	TRBV6-2/TRBV6-3	CASSVTFDRGTNEQFF
TRBD2	TRBJ2-7	TRBV7-2	CASSFSGGAGYEQYF
NA	TRBJ1-1	TRBV11-2	CASSSSRQLSYGDTEAFF
NA	TRBJ1-3	TRBV9	CASSVEGAGNTIYF
NA	TRBJ1-2	TRBV6-1	CASSDRRRSGYTF
NA	TRBJ2-2	TRBV7-6	CASTETVNTGELFF
TRBD2	TRBJ2-1	TRBV6-1	CASSEASGSFYNEQFF
TRBD1	TRBJ1-2	TRBV6-5	CASRPDRGWDGYTF
NA	TRBJ2-7	TRBV6-5	CAVGQGHEQYF
TRBD2	TRBJ2-1	TRBV15	CATSRDRERGEQFF
NA	TRBJ2-3	TRBV5-1	CASSLGLDGDTQYF
TRBD1	TRBJ1-3	TRBV29-1	CSVGTGAGNTIYF
NA	TRBJ2-7	TRBV1	CTSSQDKHPEASGVYEQYF
TRBD2	TRBJ2-1	TRBV10-3	CAISEPQRGGLPEQFF
TRBD1	TRBJ1-3	TRBV12-5	CASGSEQGAGNTIYF
TRBD1	TRBJ1-2	TRBV18	CASSPPLSGGANYGYTF
TRBD1	TRBJ1-2	TRBV4-2	CASSQGPGGGYGYTF
NA	TRBJ2-5	TRBV28	CASRVRETQYF
TRBD1	TRBJ1-2	TRBV3-1/TRBV3-2	CASSLTGEVDGYTF
TRBD1	TRBJ1-3	TRBV7-3	CASSLDRAGNTIYF
TRBD1	TRBJ1-6	TRBV10-2	CASTRGPNSPLHF
NA	TRBJ2-7	TRBV5-5	CASSRTTYYEQYF
NA	TRBJ2-7	TRBV6-5	CASSYRGTQGAYEQYF
TRBD1	TRBJ2-7	TRBV3-1/TRBV3-2	CASSQVGQGSYEQYF
TRBD1	TRBJ1-1	TRBV7-2	CASTVGTGGVGTEAFF
TRBD1	TRBJ2-1	TRBV9	CASSSGTGGDEQFF
NA	TRBJ2-5	TRBV7-9	CASSSPLGGGLYFQETQYF
NA	TRBJ2-6	TRBV4-3	CASSQWTGDSGANVLTF